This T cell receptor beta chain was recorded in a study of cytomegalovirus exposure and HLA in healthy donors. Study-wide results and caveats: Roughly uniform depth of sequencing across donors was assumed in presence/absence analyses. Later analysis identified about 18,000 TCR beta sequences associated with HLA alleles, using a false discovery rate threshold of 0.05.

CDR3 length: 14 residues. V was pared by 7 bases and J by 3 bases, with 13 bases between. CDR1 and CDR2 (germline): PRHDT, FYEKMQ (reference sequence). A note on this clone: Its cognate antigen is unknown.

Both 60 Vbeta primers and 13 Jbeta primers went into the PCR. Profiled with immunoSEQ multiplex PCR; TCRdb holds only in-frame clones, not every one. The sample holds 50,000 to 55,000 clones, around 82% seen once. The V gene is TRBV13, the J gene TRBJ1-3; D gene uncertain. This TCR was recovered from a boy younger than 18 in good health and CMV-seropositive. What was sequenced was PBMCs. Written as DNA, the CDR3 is TGTGCCAGCACGAGCGCACTGAATGGAAACACCATATATTTT. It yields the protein CASTSALNGNTIYF. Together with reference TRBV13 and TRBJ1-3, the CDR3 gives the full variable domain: AAGVIQSPRHLIKEKRETATLKCYPIPRHDTVYWYQQGPGQDPQFLISFYEKMQSDKGSIPDRFSAQQFSDYHSELNMSSLELGDSALYFCASTSALNGNTIYFGEGSWLTVV.